Following are 12 T cell receptor beta chains from one sample sequenced in a study of blood T cell repertoires in COVID-19. The method was immunoSEQ multiplex PCR; TCRdb's version includes in-frame clones alone and lacks a portion of them. The top ten clones hold just under 4% of a sample with approximately 94,000 clones, 80% to 95% of them seen once. Sequencing input: peripheral blood. The receptor set was obtained from a woman aged 45-65 years in a cohort sampled during active COVID-19.

J is TRBJ2-7 and V is TRBV5-6, with 8 nucleotides matching TRBD2. V gave up 4 bases and J gave up 2 bases; unmatched junction bases: 8. Germline loops: CDR1 SGHDT, CDR2 YYEEEE. This CDR3 comprises 15 residues. CDR3 DNA: TGTGCCAGCAGCCCGCTAGCGGGTTATGCCTACGAGCAGTACTTC. Translation gives CASSPLAGYAYEQYF.

This clone occurred once. V is TRBV21-1 and J is TRBJ2-2; the table's D call, TRBD2, has no DNA check behind it. TRBV21-1 is a known pseudogene. This CDR3 is 13 amino acids long. CDR3: CASSKVLSGELFF. The CDR3 DNA reads TGTGCCAGCAGCAAAGTCCTGAGCGGGGAGCTGTTTTTT.

The J gene is TRBJ1-2, the V gene TRBV29-1; 9 bases align to TRBD1. Trimming removed 7 bases from V and 2 bases from J; junction bases left unmatched: 8. Germline V gives CDR1 SQVTM, CDR2 ANQGSEA. CDR3 length: 14 residues. The CDR3 DNA follows: TGCAGCGCGGGACAGGGCCACAAAAACTATGGCTACACCTTC. Translation gives CSAGQGHKNYGYTF.

The genes are TRBV25-1 and TRBJ2-7; 10 nucleotides align to TRBD1. The J segment lost 6 bases and the V segment lost 8 bases, leaving 10 bases of the junction unmatched. Germline-derived CDR1 and CDR2 are MGHDK and SYGVNS. The CDR3 runs 14 residues. CDR3 protein: CASGGQGPVGEQYF. CDR3 nucleotides: TGTGCCAGCGGGGGACAGGGGCCTGTAGGCGAGCAGTACTTC.

V usage is TRBV9 and J usage is TRBJ1-5, with D perhaps TRBD1 (6 bases). The CDR3 runs to 15 residues. Germline V gene sequence: CDR1 SGDLS, CDR2 YYNGEE. Trimming cost V 2 bases and J 11 bases, with 20 bases left between them. The CDR3, as DNA: TGTGCCAGCAGCGTCCACGCAGGAGGGGGGGAGGCCCAGCATTTT. Encoded protein: CASSVHAGGGEAQHF.

This clone was seen a single time. The chain employs TRBV7-2 and TRBJ2-1; 13 bases are a match to TRBD2. Losses at the gene ends were 5 bases for V and 0 bases for J; bases not matched to a gene: 10. CDR3 length: 19 residues. Germline V gene sequence: CDR1 SGHTA, CDR2 FQGNSA. The CDR3 is CASSPAGLAGAFSYNEQFF. The CDR3 nucleotides read TGTGCCAGCAGCCCGGCCGGACTAGCGGGGGCGTTCTCCTACAATGAGCAGTTCTTC. The variable domain in full, completed from reference TRBV7-2 and TRBJ2-1, reads GAGVSQSPSNKVTEKGKDVELRCDPISGHTALYWYRQSLGQGLEFLIYFQGNSAPDKSGLPSDRFSAERTGGSVSTLTIQRTQQEDSAVYLCASSPAGLAGAFSYNEQFFGPGTRLTVL.

The chain uses TRBV7-3 and TRBJ1-6; a possible D gene is TRBD1 (5 bases). This CDR3 contains 13 residues. Germline V lookup: CDR1 SGHTA, CDR2 FQGTGA. Trimming pared 5 bases from V and 8 bases from J, leaving 10 bases between. The CDR3 is CASSPGGDSPLHF. The CDR3 DNA follows: TGTGCCAGCAGCCCCGGGGGAGATTCACCCCTCCACTTT.

The chain couples TRBV7-8 to TRBJ2-2; perhaps TRBD1 as D (6 bases). V was cut by 1 base and J by 3 bases, with 18 bases left in between. CDR3 length equals 18 residues. The germline V gene encodes CDR1 SGHVS and CDR2 FQNEAQ. The CDR3 bases are TGTGCCAGCAGCTTAGTTGTGGGGGCTGGACGGTACACCGGGGAGCTGTTTTTT. Translated, it gives CASSLVVGAGRYTGELFF.

This clone has only a few counts. The chain combines TRBV5-6 with TRBJ1-6; D possibly corresponds to TRBD1 (5 bases). V was cut by 5 bases and J by 4 bases, with 16 bases left in between. The CDR3 runs 16 residues. CDR1 and CDR2 (germline): SGHDT, YYEEEE. For the CDR3, the DNA is TGTGCCAGCAGGGATGGGGCAGATCCTTATAATTCACCCCTCCACTTT. It is translated as CASRDGADPYNSPLHF.

The V and J genes are TRBV7-9 and TRBJ2-1; a weak D match, TRBD2 (6 bases). V was cut by 5 bases and J by 1 base, with 18 bases left in between. The CDR3 loop spans 17 amino acids. CDR1 SEHNR and CDR2 FQNEAQ come from the germline V gene (reference sequence). The CDR3 here is CASSPRGGTKSYNEQFF. CDR3 DNA sequence: TGTGCCAGCAGCCCTAGGGGCGGGACGAAATCCTACAATGAGCAGTTCTTC.

This rearrangement joins TRBV19 to TRBJ2-7, with 7 positions matching TRBD2. There are 13 residues in the CDR3. Per the germline V gene, CDR1 is LNHDA and CDR2 is SQIVND (reference sequence). The ends lost 1 base at V and 6 bases at J; junction bases unmatched: 3. The CDR3, as DNA: TGTGCCAGTAGTATAGGGGGCGGGGGCGAGCAGTACTTC. Its protein is CASSIGGGGEQYF.

This chain uses TRBV27 with TRBJ2-3; D not certain. The CDR3 extends over 15 amino acids. Looked up from germline, CDR1 is MNHEY and CDR2 is SMNVEV (reference sequence). V was clipped by 7 bases and J by 5 bases, with 19 bases between them. The CDR3 here is CASNIGALGGDTQYF. CDR3 coding DNA: TGTGCCAGCAACATAGGAGCTTTGGGTGGAGATACGCAGTATTTT.